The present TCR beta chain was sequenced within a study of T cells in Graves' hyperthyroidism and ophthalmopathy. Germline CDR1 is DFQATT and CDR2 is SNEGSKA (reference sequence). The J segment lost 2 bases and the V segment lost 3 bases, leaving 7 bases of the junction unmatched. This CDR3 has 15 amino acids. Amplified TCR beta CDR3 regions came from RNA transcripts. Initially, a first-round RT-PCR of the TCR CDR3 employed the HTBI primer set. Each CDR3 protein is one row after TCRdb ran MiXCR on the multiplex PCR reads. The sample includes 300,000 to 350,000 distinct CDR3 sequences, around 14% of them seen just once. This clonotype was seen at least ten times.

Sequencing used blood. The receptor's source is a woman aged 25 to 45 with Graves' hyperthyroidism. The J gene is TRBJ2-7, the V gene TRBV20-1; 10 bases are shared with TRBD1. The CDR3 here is CSARRDRGVAYEQYF. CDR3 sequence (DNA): TGCAGTGCTAGGAGGGACAGGGGAGTTGCCTACGAGCAGTACTTC.